Reported below is one TCR beta chain. Each recovered donor of Cohort 3 presented with two negative PCRs, clearance, or symptom resolution. The CDR3 contains 16 residues. Germline V lookup: CDR1 SGDLS, CDR2 YYNGEE. V lost 0 bases to trimming and J lost 1 base; unmatched junction nucleotides: 3. TCRdb's copy holds only in-frame clones and misses some; the assay was immunoSEQ multiplex PCR. Of about 220,000 clones in the sample, 82% were seen once. This record comes from a study of blood T cell repertoires in COVID-19. Background on the study: The analysed material was cDNA or gDNA that came from T cells, B-cell-depleted T cells, or PBMCs.

V gene TRBV9 combines with J gene TRBJ2-3; 9 bases match TRBD2. This sequence originates from an older woman who had recovered from COVID-19. Material: PBMCs or T cells enriched from blood (not recorded which). The CDR3 sequence is CASSVGASGGTDTQYF. CDR3 coding DNA: TGTGCCAGCAGCGTAGGGGCTAGCGGGGGCACAGATACGCAGTATTTT.